The 6 T cell receptor beta chains in this list originate from one sample, sequenced in a study of blood T cell repertoires in COVID-19. Clones were read by immunoSEQ multiplex PCR, and TCRdb kept only the in-frame ones, dropping some. The repertoire includes over 200,000 clones, about 87% of them detected once, and 2% to 3% sits in the top ten. The specimen was peripheral blood. These receptors were obtained from a man aged 30 to 39 with COVID-19, enrolled during active disease.

The chain has TRBV5-4 and TRBJ1-1; TRBD1 aligns across 10 bases. This CDR3 region has 16 residues. V gave up 4 bases and J gave up 0 bases; unmatched junction bases: 6. Germline V gene lookup returns CDR1 SGHNT and CDR2 YYREEE (reference sequence). The CDR3 nucleotides are TGTGCCAGCAGCCCCGGTGGGACAGGGGTGAACACTGAAGCTTTCTTT. This encodes CASSPGGTGVNTEAFF.

This chain connects TRBV2 to TRBJ2-3; D is uncertain. Trimming cost V 8 bases and J 7 bases, with 13 bases left between them. From germline, CDR1 is SNHLY and CDR2 FYNNEI. The CDR3 sequence is 12 residues long. The CDR3 DNA is TGTGCCAGCTCGACATTGGGCTATACGCAGTATTTT. Translated, it gives CASSTLGYTQYF.

V and J are TRBV6-5 and TRBJ2-7, with 7 bases identical to TRBD1. This CDR3 has 14 residues. Germline CDR1 is MNHEY and CDR2 is SVGAGI. Trimming took 7 bases from V and 3 from J; bases not matched to a gene: 9. The CDR3 here is CASTSPGQIYEQYF. CDR3 DNA sequence: TGTGCCAGCACCTCCCCGGGACAGATCTACGAGCAGTACTTC.

The rearrangement joins TRBV9 to TRBJ2-1; possibly TRBD1 for D (5 bases). Trimming stripped 4 bases from V and 0 bases from J, with 11 bases between. The CDR3 runs 15 residues. Germline CDR1 reads SGDLS; CDR2 reads YYNGEE. CDR3 coding DNA: TGTGCCAGCAGCTCACAGGTAAACTCCTACAATGAGCAGTTCTTC. This gives the protein CASSSQVNSYNEQFF.

The V and J genes are TRBV5-1 and TRBJ1-2, with 9 bases lining up with TRBD1. Germline assignment: CDR1 SGHRS and CDR2 YFSETQ. The CDR3 contains 15 residues. Trimming at V came to 3 bases and at J to 5 bases, leaving 8 bases not matched to a gene. The CDR3 bases are TGCGCCAGCAGCTCAATACAGGGGGCGAGTTATGGCTACACCTTC. This gives the protein CASSSIQGASYGYTF.

In this sample, this clone turned up once. The chain joins TRBV7-2 to TRBJ2-7; 13 bases map to TRBD2. Trimming at V came to 4 bases and at J to 5 bases, leaving 11 bases not matched to a gene. Germline V CDR1 and CDR2: SGHTA, FQGNSA. This CDR3 region has 17 residues. CDR3: CASSSPTSGRVPHEQYF. The CDR3 DNA is TGTGCCAGCAGCTCCCCCACTAGCGGGAGGGTCCCCCACGAGCAGTACTTC.